The 25 T cell receptor beta chains listed next were all sequenced from one sample in a study of blood T cell repertoires in COVID-19. Profiling relied on immunoSEQ multiplex PCR, and the TCRdb table lists in-frame clones only, not all of them. This sample has 150,000 to 200,000 clones; roughly three quarters occur once, and the top ten carry approximately 5.9%. Sequencing used peripheral blood. Source of these receptors: a woman aged 40 to 50 with COVID-19, enrolled during active disease.

The chain joins TRBV5-1 to TRBJ1-2, with TRBD1 matching over 7 bases. This CDR3 is 12 amino acids long. The trim removed 2 bases at V and 8 bases at J, leaving 3 bases unmatched. Germline V lookup: CDR1 SGHRS, CDR2 YFSETQ. CDR3 in DNA: TGCGCCAGCAGCTTAGAAGGGGGCGGCTACACCTTC. Its translation is CASSLEGGGYTF.

This clone was observed a handful of times. The chain couples TRBV18 to TRBJ2-1, with TRBD2 identical over 8 bases. V lost 4 bases to trimming and J lost 2 bases; unmatched junction nucleotides: 4. The CDR3 contains 15 residues. Looked up from germline, CDR1 is KGHSH and CDR2 is LQKENI. CDR3 nucleotides: TGTGCCAGCTCACAGCCGGGGGGGCCCTACAATGAGCAGTTCTTC. Translation gives CASSQPGGPYNEQFF.

The chain has TRBV9 and TRBJ2-6; 7 bases agree with TRBD1. Germline trimming cut 4 bases from V and 0 bases from J; bases unmatched to any gene: 7. The CDR3 loop spans 17 amino acids. The germline gives CDR1 SGDLS, CDR2 YYNGEE. CDR3: CASSPRTGRSGANVLTF. The CDR3 region has the DNA TGTGCCAGCAGCCCGCGGACAGGCCGCTCTGGGGCCAACGTCCTGACTTTC.

This clone occurred a few times. CDR3: CASSLSGYNSPLHF. Here the CDR3 DNA reads TGTGCCAGCAGCTTATCAGGATATAATTCACCCCTCCACTTT. The chain is built from TRBV7-9 and TRBJ1-6; D not certain. This CDR3 is 14 amino acids long. The V gene lost 2 bases and the J gene lost 4 bases, with 6 bases spanning the gap. Germline loops: CDR1 SEHNR, CDR2 FQNEAQ (reference sequence).

This clone was detected a few times. The chain links TRBV15 to TRBJ2-2; TRBD2 matches at 10 bases. Germline assignment: CDR1 LNHNV and CDR2 YYDKDF (reference sequence). This CDR3 comprises 13 residues. V lost 11 bases to trimming and J lost 5 bases; unmatched junction nucleotides: 5. The CDR3 bases are TGTGCCGGGGGGACTAGCGATACCGGGGAGCTGTTTTTT. It is translated as CAGGTSDTGELFF. Based on the CDR3 plus reference TRBV15 and TRBJ2-2, the full variable domain is DAMVIQNPRYQVTQFGKPVTLSCSQTLNHNVMYWYQQKSSQAPKLLFHYYDKDFNNEADTPDNFQSRRPNTSFCFLDIRSPGLGDTAMYLCAGGTSDTGELFFGEGSRLTVL.

In its sample, this clone was seen a few times. The chain is built from TRBV5-6 and TRBJ1-2; D uncertain. Germline V lookup: CDR1 SGHDT, CDR2 YYEEEE. This CDR3 region has 15 residues. Trimming pared 0 bases from V and 1 base from J, leaving 10 bases between. The CDR3, as DNA: TGTGCCAGCAGCTTGGGTCAGGTTATTAACTATGGCTACACCTTC. Its translation: CASSLGQVINYGYTF.

J is TRBJ2-1 and V is TRBV3-1 (or the pseudogene TRBV3-2); 9 bases align to TRBD2. Germline V gene sequence: CDR1 LGHDT, CDR2 YNNKEL (reference sequence). V lost 2 bases, J lost 5 bases, and 7 bases stayed unmatched. The CDR3 extends over 16 amino acids. The CDR3 sequence: CASSQYGASGNNEQFF. In DNA form, the CDR3 reads TGTGCCAGCAGCCAATATGGTGCTAGCGGGAACAATGAGCAGTTCTTC.

This clone was observed a single time. The chain is built from TRBV5-5 and TRBJ1-5; possible D gene TRBD1, 6 bases. The V and J ends lost 0 bases and 7 bases respectively, with 14 bases between them. There are 15 residues in the CDR3. CDR1 and CDR2 from the germline V gene are SGHKS and YYEKEE (reference sequence). The CDR3 sequence: CASSLADSPNQPQHF. The CDR3 region has the DNA TGTGCCAGCAGCTTGGCGGACAGCCCAAACCAGCCCCAGCATTTT.

This chain joins TRBV6-4 and TRBJ1-1; 7 nucleotides match TRBD1. CDR1 is MRHNA and CDR2 is SNTAGT in the germline V gene. The ends lost 6 bases at V and 4 bases at J; junction bases unmatched: 8. This CDR3 has 14 residues. CDR3 sequence: CASRARQGGTEAFF. CDR3 nucleotide sequence: TGTGCCAGCAGAGCAAGACAGGGCGGCACTGAAGCTTTCTTT.

This chain connects TRBV5-4 to TRBJ2-7, with D possibly matching TRBD2 (7 bases). The V gene's germline CDR1 is SGHNT and CDR2 YYREEE (reference sequence). V lost 0 bases and J 5 bases, leaving 21 bases between the germline ends. The CDR3 is made up of 17 amino acids. This CDR3 reads CASSLALRGGAGDEQYF. The CDR3 region has the DNA TGTGCCAGCAGCTTGGCCCTTAGAGGGGGGGCAGGCGACGAGCAGTACTTC.

V and J are TRBV5-1 and TRBJ1-5, with 8 bases matching TRBD1. The junction had 1 base not matched to a gene; V was cut back by 3 bases and J by 2 bases. The germline V gene has CDR1 SGHRS and CDR2 YFSETQ. This CDR3 spans 14 amino acids. CDR3 DNA sequence: TGCGCCAGCAGCTCACAGGGGGGCAATCAGCCCCAGCATTTT. It translates to CASSSQGGNQPQHF.

The V call is TRBV3-1 (or the pseudogene TRBV3-2), the J call TRBJ2-7, with D tentatively TRBD1 (6 bases). V dropped 3 bases and J dropped 4 bases, with 10 bases sitting between them. CDR3 size: 13 residues. The germline gives CDR1 LGHDT, CDR2 YNNKEL (reference sequence). For the CDR3, the DNA is TGTGCCAGCAGCCAGGGGGCGGAGTACGAGCAGTACTTC. Encoded protein: CASSQGAEYEQYF.

The gene calls are TRBV5-4 and TRBJ2-7, with a possible D match to TRBD2 (5 bases). V lost 2 bases and J lost 5, with 23 bases in between. Per the germline V gene, CDR1 is SGHNT and CDR2 is YYREEE (reference sequence). This CDR3 comprises 17 residues. The DNA of the CDR3 is TGTGCCAGCAGCTTTGATCTCGGGCCATCGGGGTATAACGAGCAGTACTTC. As protein: CASSFDLGPSGYNEQYF.

In nucleotides, the CDR3 is TGTGCCAGCAGCTTATCGAGGGAGGATACGCAGTATTTT. It specifies CASSLSREDTQYF. The V and J genes are TRBV7-8 and TRBJ2-3; possibly TRBD2 for D (5 bases). The CDR3 runs 13 residues. Germline CDR1 and CDR2: SGHVS and FQNEAQ. Trimming cost V 2 bases and J 6 bases, with 9 bases left between them.

This clone was picked up one time. The J gene is TRBJ1-1, the V gene TRBV6-1; D not certain. Germline CDR1 and CDR2: MNHNS and SASEGT. Between the trimmed V and J ends, which lost 1 base and 2 bases, there was a span of 8 bases. This CDR3 spans 14 amino acids. CDR3 bases: TGTGCCAGCAGTGAAGGGCCTGCTAACACTGAAGCTTTCTTT. The encoded protein is CASSEGPANTEAFF.

V is TRBV29-1 and J is TRBJ2-5; 9 nucleotides align to TRBD1. V gave up 5 bases and J gave up 3 bases; unmatched junction bases: 1. From germline, CDR1 is SQVTM and CDR2 ANQGSEA. The CDR3 extends over 12 amino acids. CDR3 coding DNA: TGCAGCGTTAGGACAGGGGAAGAGACCCAGTACTTC. Translated: CSVRTGEETQYF.

The chain uses TRBV6-1 and TRBJ1-5, with 7 bases that match TRBD1. Germline V gene data show CDR1 as MNHNS and CDR2 as SASEGT. The length of the CDR3 is 13 residues. The V segment lost 2 bases and the J segment 5 bases; nucleotides outside the gene matches: 0. CDR3 sequence: CASSETGDQPQHF. Written as DNA, the CDR3 is TGTGCCAGCAGTGAAACAGGGGATCAGCCCCAGCATTTT.

The V call is TRBV5-1, the J call TRBJ2-7; possible D gene TRBD1, 7 bases. Germline CDR1 is SGHRS and CDR2 is YFSETQ. V was shortened by 0 bases and J by 3 bases, with 13 bases between the two germline ends. The CDR3 extends over 15 amino acids. This CDR3 reads CASSLAAGQIYEQYF. The CDR3 DNA follows: TGCGCCAGCAGCTTGGCCGCGGGACAGATCTACGAGCAGTACTTC.

The chain has TRBV3-1 (or the pseudogene TRBV3-2) and TRBJ1-5, with 9 bases lining up with TRBD1. The V and J ends lost 5 bases and 9 bases, in that order; junction bases with no gene match: 8. This CDR3 has 14 amino acids. The germline gives CDR1 LGHDT, CDR2 YNNKEL (reference sequence). DNA for the CDR3: TGTGCCAGCAGCGATGGGGACAGGGTAAGGCCCCAGCATTTT. It codes for CASSDGDRVRPQHF.

The chain uses TRBV2 and TRBJ1-5; 7 bases are a match to TRBD1. CDR1 is SNHLY, CDR2 FYNNEI, per germline. V was clipped by 1 base and J by 6 bases; unmatched bases: 3. The CDR3 runs to 14 residues. For the CDR3, the DNA is TGTGCCAGCAGTGAAGAGGGGGCGATTCAGCCCCAGCATTTT. The encoded protein is CASSEEGAIQPQHF.

V is TRBV5-1 and J is TRBJ1-4; TRBD1 aligns across 7 bases. V lost 2 bases and J lost 4; bases outside the gene matches: 2. The CDR3 runs 14 residues. Per the germline V gene, CDR1 is SGHRS and CDR2 is YFSETQ. The CDR3 coding sequence is TGCGCCAGCAGCTTTAACAGGGGTAATGAAAAACTGTTTTTT. This translates into CASSFNRGNEKLFF. The full variable domain, rest sourced from reference TRBV5-1 and TRBJ1-4, is KAGVTQTPRYLIKTRGQQVTLSCSPISGHRSVSWYQQTPGQGLQFLFEYFSETQRNKGNFPGRFSGRQFSNSRSEMNVSTLELGDSALYLCASSFNRGNEKLFFGSGTQLSVL.

The chain recombines TRBV10-3 with TRBJ1-1; D gene ambiguous. The CDR3 runs to 12 residues. Trimming took 8 bases from V and 1 from J, leaving 8 bases between them. Germline assignment: CDR1 ENHRY and CDR2 SYGVKD. In DNA form, the CDR3 reads TGTGCCATCGGGAGCCAGAACACTGAAGCTTTCTTT. Its protein is CAIGSQNTEAFF.

The V call is TRBV5-6, the J call TRBJ2-1; 8 nucleotides agree with TRBD2. This CDR3 region has 15 residues. With 2 bases clipped from V and 4 bases from J, the junction kept 5 bases outside the gene matches. Germline V gene data show CDR1 as SGHDT and CDR2 as YYEEEE. The CDR3 DNA is TGTGCCAGCAGCTTAGCGGGGGCGGGGTACAATGAGCAGTTCTTC. This encodes CASSLAGAGYNEQFF.

The V gene is TRBV25-1, the J gene TRBJ1-1, with a possible D match to TRBD1 (5 bases). Deletions cut 3 bases from V and 1 base from J, with 15 bases between. The CDR3 spans 16 residues. Germline CDR1 is MGHDK and CDR2 is SYGVNS. The CDR3 DNA reads TGTGCCAGCAGTGACCCTCCGGGGGGAGCGAACACTGAAGCTTTCTTT. Protein sequence: CASSDPPGGANTEAFF.

The chain couples TRBV9 to TRBJ2-5, with 7 bases fitting TRBD2. Germline CDR1 SGDLS, CDR2 YYNGEE. The CDR3 loop spans 15 amino acids. With 5 bases clipped from V and 3 bases from J, the junction kept 10 bases outside the gene matches. The CDR3 sequence: CASSHRTRREETQYF. CDR3 DNA: TGTGCCAGCAGTCATAGGACTAGGAGGGAAGAGACCCAGTACTTC.